This TCR beta chain came from a study of cytomegalovirus exposure and HLA in healthy donors. The method was immunoSEQ multiplex PCR; TCRdb's version includes in-frame clones alone and lacks a portion of them. The profile shows some 69,000 clones, approximately 96% of them singletons. The sample consisted of PBMCs. The source of this sequence is a man between 18 and 29 years old in good health and CMV-seronegative.

The DNA of the CDR3 is TGCGCCAGCACCGGACAGTTAGGGACCGGGGAGCTGTTTTTT. Amino acids: CASTGQLGTGELFF. V is TRBV5-1 and J is TRBJ2-2; D is perhaps TRBD1 (6 bases). The V gene lost 6 bases and the J gene lost 5 bases, with 14 bases spanning the gap. The germline V gene has CDR1 SGHRS and CDR2 YFSETQ. This CDR3 region has 14 residues.